The 24 T cell receptor beta chains listed next were all sequenced from one sample in a study of shared clonotypes between healthy human individuals. Assay used: immunoSEQ multiplex PCR; TCRdb lists only in-frame clones, some missing. The sample includes about 2 million clones, approximately 95% of them seen just once. The naive CD8 subset, CD45RO-negative cells positively selected for CCR7, excluded terminally differentiated effector memory CD45RA+ cells. Sequencing input: naive CD8+ T cells sorted from blood. The receptors were gathered from a man aged 18 to 35 in good health.

The chain couples TRBV2 to TRBJ2-3; 13 bases are shared with TRBD2. The CDR3 covers 18 residues. The germline V gene has CDR1 SNHLY and CDR2 FYNNEI. The V segment lost 3 bases and the J segment 5 bases; nucleotides outside the gene matches: 11. The CDR3 loop is CASSDPPTSGRRGDTQYF. CDR3 nucleotides: TGTGCCAGCAGTGATCCCCCGACTAGCGGGAGGCGGGGAGATACGCAGTATTTT.

The gene calls are TRBV19 and TRBJ2-3; tentatively, D is TRBD1 (6 bases). The CDR3 runs 14 residues. The V end lost 5 bases, the J end lost 6 bases, and 15 bases lay between the germline ends. Germline CDR1 and CDR2: LNHDA and SQIVND (reference sequence). CDR3 sequence reads: CASSWTASGDTQYF. Here the CDR3 DNA reads TGTGCCAGTAGTTGGACAGCAAGTGGCGATACGCAGTATTTT.

This clone was detected once. The chain employs TRBV28 and TRBJ2-7; 13 bases map to TRBD2. J was trimmed by 3 bases and V by 3 bases; bases with no gene match: 5. This CDR3 is 16 amino acids long. CDR1 MDHEN and CDR2 SYDVKM come from the germline V gene. In DNA form, the CDR3 reads TGTGCCAGCAGTTTTCCTACTAGCGGGGGGGACTACGAGCAGTACTTC. Translated, it gives CASSFPTSGGDYEQYF.

Here the CDR3 DNA reads TGCGCCAGCAGCCACACAAAGGGACAGTTCTCCTACGAGCAGTACTTC. Its protein product is CASSHTKGQFSYEQYF. The chain is built from TRBV4-1 and TRBJ2-7; 7 bases are shared with TRBD1. The CDR3 loop spans 16 amino acids. In germline, CDR1 is MGHRA, CDR2 YSYEKL. J gave up 0 bases and V 3 bases, and 8 bases lay outside the gene matches.

This sequence joins TRBV2 and TRBJ2-7; unclear D gene. CDR3 length equals 11 residues. V lost 4 bases, J lost 3 bases, and 4 bases lay in between. CDR1 is SNHLY, CDR2 FYNNEI, per germline. The CDR3 region is CASSGVYEQYF. The CDR3 DNA is TGTGCCAGCAGTGGAGTCTACGAGCAGTACTTC. Full variable domain (remainder filled in from reference TRBV2 and TRBJ2-7): EPEVTQTPSHQVTQMGQEVILRCVPISNHLYFYWYRQILGQKVEFLVSFYNNEISEKSEIFDDQFSVERPDGSNFTLKIRSTKLEDSAMYFCASSGVYEQYFGPGTRLTVT.

The V and J genes are TRBV11-2 and TRBJ1-1, with D possibly matching TRBD1 (6 bases). Looked up from germline, CDR1 is SGHAT and CDR2 is FQNNGV. Trimming cost V 0 bases and J 3 bases, with 17 bases left between them. This CDR3 contains 17 residues. CDR3 residues: CASSLDPRGARDTEAFF. The DNA of the CDR3 is TGTGCCAGCAGCTTAGATCCTCGGGGGGCGCGTGACACTGAAGCTTTCTTT.

Points on this clone: Other nucleotide sequences from this sample produce the same CDR3. The chain couples TRBV19 to TRBJ1-1; unclear D gene. The CDR3 totals 13 residues. Trimming took 2 bases from V and 0 from J, leaving 4 bases between them. CDR1 is LNHDA, CDR2 SQIVND, per germline (reference sequence). In DNA form, the CDR3 reads TGTGCCAGTAGTATAAGCATGAACACTGAAGCTTTCTTT. The encoded protein is CASSISMNTEAFF.

About this clone itself: This same CDR3 is encoded by further DNA sequences in the sample. V usage is TRBV19 and J usage is TRBJ2-5; the D gene is possibly TRBD2 (5 bases). From germline, CDR1 is LNHDA and CDR2 SQIVND (reference sequence). The CDR3 has 13 residues. V was pared by 0 bases and J by 5 bases, with 7 bases between. The CDR3 sequence: CASSIDGEETQYF. The CDR3 DNA reads TGTGCCAGTAGTATAGACGGGGAGGAGACCCAGTACTTC.

The sample holds a few counts of this clone. The same CDR3 is also encoded by other DNA sequences in this sample. The chain employs TRBV28 and TRBJ2-7; 9 nucleotides line up with TRBD1. This CDR3 is built from 14 residues. V shed 5 bases and J 0 bases; nucleotides not matched to a gene: 2. CDR1 is MDHEN and CDR2 is SYDVKM in the germline V gene. CDR3 in amino acids: CASSGTGTSYEQYF. The CDR3 nucleotides read TGTGCCAGCAGTGGGACAGGGACCTCCTACGAGCAGTACTTC.

The chain uses TRBV5-1 and TRBJ1-2, with D possibly TRBD1 on 6 matching bases. The CDR3 consists of 12 residues. V was pared by 6 bases and J by 7 bases, with 13 bases between. Germline V gene data show CDR1 as SGHRS and CDR2 as YFSETQ. CDR3 nucleotide sequence: TGCGCCAGCACCCTTGGGGGGGCTGGCTACACCTTC. Translating gives CASTLGGAGYTF.

The sample holds one count of this clone. This chain joins TRBV25-1 and TRBJ2-7; 10 bases match TRBD2. V trimming: 3 bases; J trimming: 5 bases; junction bases outside the gene matches: 1. The CDR3 loop spans 13 amino acids. Per germline, CDR1 MGHDK and CDR2 SYGVNS. Here the CDR3 reads CASSELAGDEQYF. In nucleotides, the CDR3 is TGTGCCAGCAGTGAGCTAGCGGGAGACGAGCAGTACTTC.

The chain uses TRBV5-1 and TRBJ2-3; perhaps TRBD1 as D (6 bases). CDR1 and CDR2 from the germline V gene are SGHRS and YFSETQ. This CDR3 spans 15 amino acids. V lost 2 bases, J lost 2 bases, and 12 bases lay in between. CDR3 sequence reads: CASSLGGISTDTQYF. The CDR3 nucleotides are TGCGCCAGCAGCTTAGGGGGTATCTCCACAGATACGCAGTATTTT.

The rearrangement joins TRBV18 to TRBJ2-7, with 12 bases lining up with TRBD1. Germline assignment: CDR1 KGHSH and CDR2 LQKENI. The V and J ends lost 3 bases and 6 bases, in that order; junction bases with no gene match: 3. There are 14 residues in the CDR3. The CDR3 spells CASSPGQGALEQYF. As DNA, the CDR3 is TGTGCCAGCTCACCGGGACAGGGGGCTCTCGAGCAGTACTTC.

The CDR3 DNA is TGTGCCAGCAGCCCAATTGGGGGGGAGCAGTTCTTC. Translated, it gives CASSPIGGEQFF. The chain employs TRBV7-9 and TRBJ2-1; TRBD2 might be the D (6 bases). Trimming removed 5 bases from V and 10 bases from J, with 12 bases in between. Germline values: CDR1 SEHNR, CDR2 FQNEAQ (reference sequence). The CDR3 is made up of 12 amino acids.

The genes are TRBV29-1 and TRBJ2-1; D unresolved. CDR3 size: 10 residues. V gave up 5 bases and J gave up 7 bases, with 6 bases separating them. Per germline, CDR1 SQVTM and CDR2 ANQGSEA. In nucleotides, the CDR3 is TGCAGCGTTCGGAGTAATGAGCAGTTCTTC. It is translated as CSVRSNEQFF.

The chain employs TRBV7-9 and TRBJ1-1; D ambiguous. CDR1 is SEHNR and CDR2 is FQNEAQ in the germline V gene (reference sequence). V shed 2 bases and J shed 11 bases, with 6 bases lying between them. CDR3 length: 10 amino acids. The CDR3 DNA reads TGTGCCAGCAGCTTATTGGCGGCTTTCTTT. Protein: CASSLLAAFF.

The chain combines TRBV11-2 with TRBJ2-4; D is undetermined. Germline V gene lookup returns CDR1 SGHAT and CDR2 FQNNGV. Trimming pared 3 bases from V and 9 bases from J, leaving 6 bases between. The CDR3 length is 11 residues. The CDR3 region is CASSLGSIQYF. The DNA for the CDR3 is TGTGCCAGCAGCTTGGGAAGCATTCAGTACTTC.

The chain is built from TRBV9 and TRBJ2-2; 7 bases map to TRBD2. CDR3 length equals 16 residues. J gave up 2 bases and V 2 bases, and 6 bases lay outside the gene matches. Germline V CDR1 and CDR2: SGDLS, YYNGEE. In DNA form, the CDR3 reads TGTGCCAGCAGCGTCGAAGCGGGACGTAACACCGGGGAGCTGTTTTTT. Amino acid sequence: CASSVEAGRNTGELFF.

The rearrangement links TRBV4-3 to TRBJ2-1; TRBD2 might be the D (6 bases). The V and J ends lost 2 bases and 4 bases respectively, with 12 bases between them. CDR3 length: 15 amino acids. CDR1 LGHNA and CDR2 YSLEER come from the germline V gene. CDR3: CASSQSRGAYNEQFF. The CDR3 nucleotides read TGCGCCAGCAGCCAATCCCGCGGGGCGTACAATGAGCAGTTCTTC.

This chain joins TRBV27 and TRBJ2-5, with D possibly called TRBD1 or TRBD2 (5 bases each). The CDR3 is 13 residues long. The germline gives CDR1 MNHEY, CDR2 SMNVEV (reference sequence). The V and J ends lost 3 bases and 7 bases respectively, with 12 bases between them. This CDR3 reads CASSFSGGATQYF. The CDR3 nucleotides read TGTGCCAGCAGTTTCAGTGGGGGTGCGACCCAGTACTTC.

The chain is built from TRBV4-3 and TRBJ2-7, with 7 bases aligning to TRBD1. The CDR3 runs to 15 residues. Trimming took 1 base from V and 1 from J; bases not matched to a gene: 4. Germline CDR1 reads LGHNA; CDR2 reads YSLEER. In DNA, the CDR3 is TGCGCCAGCAGCCAAGGGACGGGACAGTCCTACGAGCAGTACTTC. Its protein is CASSQGTGQSYEQYF.

Turning to this clone: In the same sample, other DNA sequences code for this CDR3. V and J are TRBV6-6 and TRBJ1-2; D is perhaps TRBD1 (5 bases). V was trimmed by 0 bases and J by 3 bases, leaving 8 bases between them. The CDR3 spans 14 residues. Germline CDR1 MNHNY, CDR2 SVGAGI (reference sequence). As DNA, the CDR3 is TGTGCCAGCAGTTACTCGGGACGGGACTATGGCTACACCTTC. Its translation: CASSYSGRDYGYTF.

To note about this clone: Other DNA sequences in this sample translate to the same CDR3. The V and J genes are TRBV7-9 and TRBJ2-7; D remains unclear. Germline V gene data show CDR1 as SEHNR and CDR2 as FQNEAQ (reference sequence). V dropped 6 bases and J dropped 0 bases, with 9 bases sitting between them. This CDR3 spans 13 amino acids. CDR3 protein: CASSGQASYEQYF. The CDR3 nucleotides read TGTGCCAGCAGTGGCCAGGCCTCCTACGAGCAGTACTTC.

The chain has TRBV28 and TRBJ1-2; D is unresolved. The CDR3 sequence is 14 residues long. The germline gives CDR1 MDHEN, CDR2 SYDVKM. Trimming left V 4 bases short and J 8 bases short, with 17 bases between. CDR3 in DNA: TGTGCCAGCAGTTGGAAAGTCGAAGTCGGCGGCTACACCTTC. Amino acid sequence: CASSWKVEVGGYTF.